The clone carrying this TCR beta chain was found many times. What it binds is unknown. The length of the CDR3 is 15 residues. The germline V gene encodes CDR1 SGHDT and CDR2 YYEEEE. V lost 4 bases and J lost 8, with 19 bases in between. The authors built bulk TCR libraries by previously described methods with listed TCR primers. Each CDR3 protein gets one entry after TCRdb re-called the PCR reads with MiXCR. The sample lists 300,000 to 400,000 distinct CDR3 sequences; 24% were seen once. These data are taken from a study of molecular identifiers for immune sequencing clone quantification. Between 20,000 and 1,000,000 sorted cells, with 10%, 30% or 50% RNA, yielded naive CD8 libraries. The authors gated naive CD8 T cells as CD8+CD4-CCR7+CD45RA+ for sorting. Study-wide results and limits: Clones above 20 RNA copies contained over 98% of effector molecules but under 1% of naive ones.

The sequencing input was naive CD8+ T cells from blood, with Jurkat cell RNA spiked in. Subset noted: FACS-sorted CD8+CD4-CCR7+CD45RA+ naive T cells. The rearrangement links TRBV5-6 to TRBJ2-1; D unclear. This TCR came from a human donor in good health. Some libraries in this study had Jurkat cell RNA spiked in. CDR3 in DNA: TGTGCCAGCAGCCCCCCAGACCATTTTCGCGATGAGCAGTTCTTC. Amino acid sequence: CASSPPDHFRDEQFF.